The present entry profiles one T cell receptor (beta chain) with its context. CDR1 is WSHSY and CDR2 is SAAADI in the germline V gene. The CDR3 is made up of 15 amino acids. The V and J ends lost 3 bases and 6 bases respectively, with 17 bases between them. This entry is derived from a study of cytomegalovirus exposure and HLA in healthy donors. The study ran its PCR with 60 Vbeta and 13 Jbeta primers. Sequencing used immunoSEQ multiplex PCR; TCRdb keeps in-frame clones, though not all of them. The data contain about 140,000 clones, 68% of them singletons. Sequenced material: PBMCs. The gene calls are TRBV10-2 and TRBJ1-1; D may be TRBD1 (6 bases). The sequence came from a man aged 25 to 40 in good health and CMV-seropositive. In DNA form, the CDR3 reads TGCGCCAGCAGTGACCCGGGAAGGGGGAGGGCTGAAGCTTTCTTT. It encodes CASSDPGRGRAEAFF.